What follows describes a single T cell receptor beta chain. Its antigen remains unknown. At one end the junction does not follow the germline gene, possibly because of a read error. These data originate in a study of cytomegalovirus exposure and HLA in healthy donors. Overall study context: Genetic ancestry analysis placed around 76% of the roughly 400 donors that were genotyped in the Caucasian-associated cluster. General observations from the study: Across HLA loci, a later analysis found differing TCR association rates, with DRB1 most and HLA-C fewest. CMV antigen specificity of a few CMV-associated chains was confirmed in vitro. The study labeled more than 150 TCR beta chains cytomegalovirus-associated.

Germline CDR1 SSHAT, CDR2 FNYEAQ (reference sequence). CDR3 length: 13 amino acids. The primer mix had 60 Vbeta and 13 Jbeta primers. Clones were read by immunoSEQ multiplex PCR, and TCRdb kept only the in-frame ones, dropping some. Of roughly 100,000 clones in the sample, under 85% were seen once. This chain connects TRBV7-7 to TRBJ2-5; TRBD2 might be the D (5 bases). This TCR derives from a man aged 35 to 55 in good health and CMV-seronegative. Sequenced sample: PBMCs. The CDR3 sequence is CASSFGLQETQYF. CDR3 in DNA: TGTGCTAGCAGCTTCGGACTCCAAGAGACCCAGTACTTC.